The following is a T cell receptor (beta chain) sequence with its context. Its target antigen remains unknown. No base qualities exist here, and no much larger clone lies one base off it. The entry originates in a study of blood T cell repertoires in COVID-19 (dated by TCRdb to 2019 to 2021). In the study overall: Collaborator samples came from the United States, Italy and Spain and covered acute and convalescent phases of COVID-19. The material from the prospective study consisted of cDNA or gDNA derived from T cells, B-cell-depleted T cells, or PBMCs. Deeply sampled blood TCRbeta repertoires from subjects exposed to, actively infected with, or recovered from COVID-19 were included in the dataset. The repertoires were made available in a free public database intended to serve as a resource for research on the immune response to SARS-CoV-2. Samples came from the ongoing ImmuneRACE study (first 160 participants) plus 1,254 subjects from 6 global collaborators. A de-identified subject ID, COVID-19 status, age in years and sex were almost always included in the sample metadata. Where available, HLA class I and class II types were taken from metadata supplied by the sample provider and were not determined by assay-based typing. General conclusions and limits of the study: The amount of clinical and demographic metadata varied by source and participant and was provided uncurated.

In the prospective study, participants were roughly 18 to 95 years old, resided in about two dozen geographic areas of the United States, and were enrolled through a virtual design. Cohort assignment in the prospective study relied on participant-reported clinical history from a screening survey and a study questionnaire. Each participant in the prospective study had whole blood, serum and a nasopharyngeal or oropharyngeal swab collected by mobile phlebotomists. Additional blood draws and questionnaires over an approximately 2-month period could optionally be provided by prospective study participants. Blood samples from the prospective study were shipped frozen or at room temperature prior to DNA extraction. TCRbeta CDR3 regions were amplified from genomic DNA by means of the immunoSEQ Assay, a bias-controlled multiplex PCR. For the original study's pipeline: Within the assay, amplification of reference gene primers was used to estimate how many nucleated cells each sample contained. To quantify the absolute abundance of each unique TCRbeta CDR3 rearrangement, sequence reads were collapsed and filtered. For each sample, productive Simpson clonality was calculated as the square root of Simpson's diversity index over productive rearrangements. TCRdb limited this immuneACCESS table to in-frame rearrangements with V and J called. A share of clones is missing; checked studies link under half to unresolved V genes, and the rest is unexplained. V, J and clone size are those of that table, while D and trimming were read from the DNA. The sample table shows around 280,000 clones, and about 90% are seen once. The ten largest clones take up 1.7% of the sample.

Sequencing was done on a sample of PBMCs or T cells enriched from blood (not recorded which). The TCR comes from a woman younger than 30 with acute COVID-19.

The CDR3 in this case is CASSSLQGASSPLHF. The DNA sequence is given as TGTGCCAGCAGCTCACTACAGGGGGCAAGTTCACCCCTCCACTTT. The receptor chain draws on TRBV11-2 and TRBJ1-6, with 9 junctional bases fitting TRBD1. CDR1 SGHAT and CDR2 FQNNGV were looked up in the germline V gene. Spanning cysteine to phenylalanine, the CDR3 consists of 15 amino acids. Here the CDR3 DNA is all that survives: 45 bases in frame from base 1. Trimming removed 4 bases from V and 9 bases from J; the gene matches leave 7 bases unexplained.